The 13 T cell receptor beta chains in this list originate from one sample, sequenced in a study of human T cells and chemical hapten exposure. TCRdb passed the RACE reads through MiXCR, listing each CDR3 protein once. The table records fewer than 100,000 distinct CDR3 sequences, 8.5% to 10% of them present only once. Time point noted: healthy volunteer bleed at 6 weeks. The total RNA was obtained from whole blood that was not fractionated. Sequenced sample: whole blood. The receptors originated from a female donor in good health. Some clones in this sample may be carry-over from other donors' samples.

J is TRBJ1-5 and V is TRBV6-4; D is uncertain. The germline CDR1 and CDR2 sequences are MRHNA and SNTAGT. The CDR3 extends over 14 amino acids. Trimming shortened V by 4 bases and J by 0 bases, and 7 bases separated the two germline ends. CDR3 region: CASSVEYSNQPQHF. Written as DNA, the CDR3 is TGTGCCAGCAGTGTTGAGTATAGCAATCAGCCCCAGCATTTT.

This clonotype was seen a handful of times. This chain links TRBV14 with TRBJ1-2, with a weak D call TRBD1 (5 bases). In germline, CDR1 is SGHDN, CDR2 FVKESK. The CDR3 has 14 residues. With 4 bases removed from V and 4 bases from J, the gap between germline ends came to 13 bases. Here the CDR3 DNA reads TGTGCCAGCAGCCGCGGGGGGTTCTCCTATGGCTACACCTTC. Protein product: CASSRGGFSYGYTF.

There are many counts of this clonotype. This chain uses TRBV5-1 with TRBJ2-3, with 8 positions matching TRBD1. Germline V gene sequence: CDR1 SGHRS, CDR2 YFSETQ. The J segment lost 1 base and the V segment lost 4 bases, leaving 14 bases of the junction unmatched. The CDR3 loop spans 18 amino acids. The CDR3 nucleotides read TGCGCCAGCAGCCCCTGGACAGGGACCCTCTCTGGCACAGATACGCAGTATTTT. As protein: CASSPWTGTLSGTDTQYF.

This clonotype was found many times. The V call is TRBV7-2, the J call TRBJ1-2; D unresolved. This CDR3 has 12 residues. The ends were cut back, 7 bases at V and 3 bases at J, with 9 bases in the middle. Looked up from germline, CDR1 is SGHTA and CDR2 is FQGNSA. The DNA of the CDR3 is TGTGCCAGCACTGGATGGGACTATGGCTACACCTTC. Translated, it gives CASTGWDYGYTF.

A word on this clonotype: A read error may be the cause here, since a much bigger clone is one base away. The chain couples TRBV28 to TRBJ1-5; tentatively, D is TRBD1 (6 bases). CDR3 length: 15 residues. CDR1 and CDR2 (germline): MDHEN, SYDVKM. In DNA form, the CDR3 reads TGTGCCAGCAGTTTCGGAGGGGGAGGGAATCAGACCCAGCATTTT. This sequence encodes CASSFGGGGNQTQHF.

This clonotype has more than one count but fewer than ten. Here the CDR3 DNA reads TGCGCCAGCAGCTTGAGCCAGGGGAATTCACCCCTCCACTTT. It translates to CASSLSQGNSPLHF. The genes are TRBV5-1 and TRBJ1-6, with D possibly being TRBD1 (6 bases). Germline CDR1 SGHRS, CDR2 YFSETQ. The V and J ends lost 1 base and 7 bases respectively, with 9 bases between them. The CDR3 is 14 amino acids.

J is TRBJ1-6 and V is TRBV19; D gene uncertain. This CDR3 has 16 amino acids. Trimming stripped 2 bases from V and 7 bases from J, with 15 bases between. Germline V gives CDR1 LNHDA, CDR2 SQIVND (reference sequence). CDR3 amino acids: CASSIRGAVKNSPLHF. Written as DNA, the CDR3 is TGTGCCAGTAGTATAAGAGGCGCCGTTAAGAATTCACCCCTCCACTTT.

A note on this clonotype: It may be a read error: a sequence one base away is much more abundant. The chain is built from TRBV24-1 and TRBJ1-1, with D uncertain. Germline V gene data show CDR1 as KGHDR and CDR2 as SFDVKD. The CDR3 extends over 13 amino acids. CDR3 nucleotide sequence: TGTGCCACCAGTGTTTCATCCGGAACTGGAGCTTTCTTT. Translating gives CATSVSSGTGAFF.

The J gene is TRBJ1-6, the V gene TRBV5-5, with 7 nucleotides matching TRBD1. V lost 0 bases to trimming and J lost 8 bases; unmatched junction nucleotides: 8. Germline V gene sequence: CDR1 SGHKS, CDR2 YYEKEE (reference sequence). This CDR3 contains 16 residues. The chain's CDR3 is CASSLDGRGLDSPLHF. CDR3 DNA sequence: TGTGCCAGCAGCTTGGACGGTAGGGGGCTAGATTCACCCCTCCACTTT. The variable domain in full, completed from reference TRBV5-5 and TRBJ1-6, reads DAGVTQSPTHLIKTRGQQVTLRCSPISGHKSVSWYQQVLGQGPQFIFQYYEKEERGRGNFPDRFSARQFPNYSSELNVNALLLGDSALYLCASSLDGRGLDSPLHFGNGTRLTVT.

In regard to this clonotype: This may come from a read error, since a much larger clone is one base off. The rearrangement uses TRBV27 and TRBJ1-2; D may be TRBD1 (5 bases). Germline loops: CDR1 MNHEY, CDR2 SMNVEV (reference sequence). Trimming took 0 bases from V and 6 from J, leaving 14 bases between them. The CDR3 consists of 15 residues. CDR3 DNA sequence: TGTGCCAGCAGTTTATCGGGCTTGGGGGTAAATGGCTACACCTTC. Its translation: CASSLSGLGVNGYTF.

This clonotype appeared a few times. The chain couples TRBV2 to TRBJ2-2, with TRBD2 as a possible D gene (6 bases). CDR3 length: 15 residues. Germline lookup yields CDR1 SNHLY and CDR2 FYNNEI. The ends were cut back, 4 bases at V and 0 bases at J, with 9 bases in the middle. In DNA form, the CDR3 reads TGTGCCAGCAGTGGGGACTCGGCGAACACCGGGGAGCTGTTTTTT. This sequence encodes CASSGDSANTGELFF.

This clonotype has only a few counts. V is TRBV29-1 and J is TRBJ2-5; TRBD2 agrees at 11 bases. The germline V gene encodes CDR1 SQVTM and CDR2 ANQGSEA. The CDR3 runs to 13 residues. V gave up 8 bases and J gave up 5 bases; unmatched junction bases: 7. CDR3 loop: CSTRLAGRETQYF. The CDR3 nucleotides read TGCAGCACAAGACTAGCGGGGAGGGAGACCCAGTACTTC. The full variable domain, in which reference TRBV29-1 and TRBJ2-5 provide the parts outside the CDR3, is SAVISQKPSRDICQRGTSLTIQCQVDSQVTMMFWYRQQPGQSLTLIATANQGSEATYESGFVIDKFPISRPNLTFSTLTVSNMSPEDSSIYLCSTRLAGRETQYFGPGTRLLVL.

This clonotype was observed at least ten times. The genes are TRBV4-3 and TRBJ1-2, with 11 bases matching TRBD1. The CDR3 covers 16 residues. The V segment lost 0 bases and the J segment 3 bases; nucleotides outside the gene matches: 3. Looked up from germline, CDR1 is LGHNA and CDR2 is YSLEER. The CDR3 bases are TGCGCCAGCAGCCAAGATTGGACAGGGGGCCACTATGGCTACACCTTC. Translation: CASSQDWTGGHYGYTF.